The TCR beta chain described here comes from a study of blood T cells in healthy people across ages. The V end was cut by 1 base, the J end by 9 bases, with 10 bases between. The germline V gene has CDR1 SEHNR and CDR2 FQNEAQ (reference sequence). This CDR3 spans 13 amino acids. This clonotype has a handful of counts. A second about 7 to 11 cycle PCR used barcoded and J-beta primers. Each CDR3 protein is one row after TCRdb ran MiXCR on the 5' RACE reads. The sample carries around 1.1 million distinct CDR3 sequences, around two fifths recorded once. Sequenced input: blood. The sequence derives from a man in his late teens or twenties in good health. The gene calls are TRBV7-9 and TRBJ1-5; D remains unclear. The CDR3 loop is CASSLGVSPPQHF. CDR3 sequence (DNA): TGTGCCAGCAGCTTAGGGGTCAGTCCGCCCCAGCATTTT.